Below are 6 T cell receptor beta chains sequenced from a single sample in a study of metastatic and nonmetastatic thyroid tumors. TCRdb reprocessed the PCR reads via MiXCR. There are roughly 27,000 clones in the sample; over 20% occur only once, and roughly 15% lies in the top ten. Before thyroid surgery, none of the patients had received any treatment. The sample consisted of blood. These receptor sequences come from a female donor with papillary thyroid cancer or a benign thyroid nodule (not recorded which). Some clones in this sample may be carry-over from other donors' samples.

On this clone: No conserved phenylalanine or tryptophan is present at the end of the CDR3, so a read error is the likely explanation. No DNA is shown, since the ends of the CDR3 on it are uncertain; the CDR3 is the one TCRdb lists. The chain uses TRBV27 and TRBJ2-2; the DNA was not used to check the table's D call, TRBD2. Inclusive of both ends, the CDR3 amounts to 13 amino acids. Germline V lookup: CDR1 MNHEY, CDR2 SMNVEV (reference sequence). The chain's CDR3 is CASSIKGSWDQAD.

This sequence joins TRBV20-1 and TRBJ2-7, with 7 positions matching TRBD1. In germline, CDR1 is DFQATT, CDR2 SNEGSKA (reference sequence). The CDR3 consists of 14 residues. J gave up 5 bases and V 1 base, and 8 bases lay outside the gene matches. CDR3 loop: CSARVNRGRNEQYF. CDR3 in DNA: TGCAGTGCTAGAGTCAACAGGGGCCGGAACGAGCAGTACTTC.

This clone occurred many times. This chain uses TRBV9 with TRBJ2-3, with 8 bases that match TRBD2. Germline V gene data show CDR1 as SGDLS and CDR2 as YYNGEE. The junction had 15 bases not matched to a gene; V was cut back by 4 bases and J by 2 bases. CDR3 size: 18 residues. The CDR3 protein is CASSLDPRGGRSTDTQYF. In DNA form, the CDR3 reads TGTGCCAGCAGCTTAGACCCGCGGGGCGGGAGGTCCACAGATACGCAGTATTTT. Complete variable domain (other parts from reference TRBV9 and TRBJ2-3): DSGVTQTPKHLITATGQRVTLRCSPRSGDLSVYWYQQSLDQGLQFLIQYYNGEERAKGNILERFSAQQFPDLHSELNLSSLELGDSALYFCASSLDPRGGRSTDTQYFGPGTRLTVL.

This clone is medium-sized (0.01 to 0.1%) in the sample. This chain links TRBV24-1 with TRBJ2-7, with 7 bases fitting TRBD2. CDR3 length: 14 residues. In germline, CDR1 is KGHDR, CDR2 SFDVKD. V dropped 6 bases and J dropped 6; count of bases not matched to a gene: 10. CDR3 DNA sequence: TGTGCCACCAGTCGGGGCGGGAGTATATCCGAGCAGTACTTC. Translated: CATSRGGSISEQYF.

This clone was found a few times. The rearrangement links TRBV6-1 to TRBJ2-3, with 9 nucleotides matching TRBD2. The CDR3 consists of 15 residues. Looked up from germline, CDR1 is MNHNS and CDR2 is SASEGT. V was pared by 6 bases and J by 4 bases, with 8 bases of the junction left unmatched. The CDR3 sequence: CASSLSGSAADTQYF. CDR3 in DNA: TGTGCCAGCAGCCTTAGCGGGAGCGCGGCAGATACGCAGTATTTT.

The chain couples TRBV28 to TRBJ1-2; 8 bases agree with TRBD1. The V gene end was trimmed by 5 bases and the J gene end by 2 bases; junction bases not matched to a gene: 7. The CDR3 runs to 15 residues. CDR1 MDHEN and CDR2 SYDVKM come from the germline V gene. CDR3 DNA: TGTGCCAGCAGTCCCCCGGACAGGGTAAACTATGGCTACACCTTC. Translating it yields CASSPPDRVNYGYTF.